This T cell receptor beta chain is from a study of OX40 agonist ivuxolimab in advanced cancers. Notes on the study in general: Expanded clones were, on average, more numerous in CD8+ T cells than in CD4+.

In germline, CDR1 is KGHSH, CDR2 LQKENI. The CDR3 covers 16 residues. Trimming took 0 bases from V and 5 from J; bases not matched to a gene: 9. On this clone itself: Its specificity is not known.

Libraries were prepared by immunoSEQ multiplex PCR; TCRdb keeps only in-frame clonotypes and omits some of them. The table includes about 66,000 clones, 85% detected once. The TCR was taken from an adult with an advanced solid tumor such as melanoma, head and neck, liver or kidney cancer. The rearrangement uses TRBV18 and TRBJ1-2, with 7 bases that match TRBD1. This specimen consisted of CD4+ or CD8+ T cells sorted from blood, obtained in a trial of the OX40 agonist ivuxolimab. The CDR3 DNA follows: TGTGCCAGCTCACCACCGATAGGGAGGGGGCCTTATGGCTACACCTTC. Encoded protein: CASSPPIGRGPYGYTF.